The rows below give T cell receptor beta chains drawn from one sample of a study of T cell changes during pregnancy in multiple sclerosis. Sequencing was performed with immunoSEQ multiplex PCR; in TCRdb, only in-frame clones are kept and a portion is missing. The table has about 45,000 clones, 95% to 97% seen once. The sequencing used peripheral blood, collected in the second trimester of pregnancy. These receptors were obtained from a female donor with multiple sclerosis, enrolled in a pregnancy study. The CDR3 runs from the conserved cysteine through the conserved F or W. A D gene is named only where the DNA matches it firmly. Clone size is stated in some rows and not others, as once, few, many or a class when expanded.

TRBD2 TRBJ2-3 TRBV5-8 NA 15 CASSFLRGVTDTQYF TGTGCCAGCAGCTTTCTACGGGGGGTAACAGATACGCAGTATTTT
TRBD1 TRBJ2-7 TRBV25-1 NA 15 CASSAPGTGRDEQYF TGTGCCAGCAGTGCCCCCGGGACAGGGAGGGACGAGCAGTACTTC
NA TRBJ2-1 TRBV19 NA 16 CASSIVARGSYNEQFF TGTGCCAGTAGTATAGTGGCCAGGGGCTCCTACAATGAGCAGTTCTTC
NA TRBJ2-5 TRBV7-7 NA 13 CASSLLSQETQYF TGTGCCAGCAGCTTGTTGTCACAAGAGACCCAGTACTTC
NA TRBJ2-7 TRBV27 NA 15 CASSLSRLDSYEQYF TGTGCCAGCAGTTTATCTCGACTGGACTCCTACGAGCAGTACTTC
NA TRBJ2-1 TRBV6-6 NA 13 CASSYSTRNEQFF TGTGCCAGCAGTTACTCGACACGTAATGAGCAGTTCTTC
NA TRBJ2-7 TRBV7-6 NA 13 CASSLDGSYEQYF TGTGCCAGCAGCTTAGATGGCAGCTACGAGCAGTACTTC
NA TRBJ2-7 TRBV6-6 few 13 CASTPSGSYEQYF TGTGCCAGCACCCCCTCAGGCTCCTACGAGCAGTACTTC
NA TRBJ2-1 TRBV9 NA 13 CASSAPIEIEQFF TGTGCCAGCAGCGCCCCAATAGAGATTGAGCAGTTCTTC
NA TRBJ1-2 TRBV5-1 NA 14 CASSLGWGVNGYTF TGCGCCAGCAGCTTGGGATGGGGCGTTAATGGCTACACCTTC
NA TRBJ2-5 TRBV6-5 NA 13 CASSYGGKETQYF TGTGCCAGCAGTTACGGAGGGAAAGAGACCCAGTACTTC
TRBD2 TRBJ2-5 TRBV9 NA 16 CASSGGVTGGQETQYF TGTGCCAGCAGCGGAGGGGTAACGGGGGGGCAAGAGACCCAGTACTTC
NA TRBJ2-6 TRBV23-1 NA 19 CASSLAAPKGGSGANVLTF TGCGCCAGCAGTCTAGCCGCACCTAAAGGGGGCTCTGGGGCCAACGTCCTGACTTTC
NA TRBJ2-5 TRBV15 NA 12 CATSRDMETQYF TGTGCCACCAGCAGAGATATGGAGACCCAGTACTTC
NA TRBJ2-1 TRBV28 NA 14 CASTKSGGSNEQFF TGTGCCAGCACCAAAAGTGGCGGAAGCAATGAGCAGTTCTTC
TRBD2 TRBJ2-3 TRBV5-1 NA 15 CASTGTSGSTDTQYF TGCGCCAGCACCGGGACTAGCGGGAGCACAGATACGCAGTATTTT
TRBD1 TRBJ1-1 TRBV7-9 NA 15 CASSLATGVRTEAFF TGTGCCAGCAGCTTAGCCACAGGGGTTCGTACTGAAGCTTTCTTT
NA TRBJ2-1 TRBV5-4 NA 12 CASSHLADEQFF TGTGCCAGCAGCCATCTAGCCGATGAGCAGTTCTTC
TRBD2 TRBJ2-1 TRBV5-1 once 17 CASSLYRLAGESREQFF TGCGCCAGCAGCTTATACCGACTAGCGGGAGAGAGTAGGGAGCAGTTCTTC
TRBD1 TRBJ1-2 TRBV5-1 NA 14 CASSQGQGADGYTF TGCGCCAGCAGCCAAGGACAGGGAGCCGACGGCTACACCTTC
NA TRBJ2-1 TRBV2 NA 12 CASREFWDEQFF TGTGCCAGCCGGGAGTTTTGGGATGAGCAGTTCTTC
TRBD1 TRBJ2-7 TRBV10-3 NA 15 CALPLLQGKPYEQYF TGTGCCCTCCCCCTCCTACAGGGGAAGCCCTACGAGCAGTACTTC
NA TRBJ1-1 TRBV5-1 NA 12 CASSWGGGEAFF TGCGCCAGCAGCTGGGGAGGAGGTGAAGCTTTCTTT
TRBD1 TRBJ2-7 TRBV7-8 NA 14 CASSLRTGGYEQYF TGTGCCAGCAGCTTGAGGACAGGGGGGTACGAGCAGTACTTC
TRBD1 TRBJ2-7 TRBV27 NA 16 CASSLSDRGPGYEQYF TGTGCCAGCAGTTTAAGTGACAGGGGGCCGGGATACGAGCAGTACTTC
NA TRBJ2-7 TRBV28 NA 15 CASSTGVPPPYEQYF TGTGCCAGCAGCACCGGGGTCCCCCCTCCTTACGAGCAGTACTTC
NA TRBJ2-1 TRBV7-2 NA 17 CASSLGQGALSYNEQFF TGTGCCAGCAGCTTAGGGCAGGGCGCCCTTTCCTACAATGAGCAGTTCTTC
NA TRBJ2-2 TRBV5-1 NA 14 CASSSGVITGELFF TGCGCCAGCAGCTCCGGGGTGATAACCGGGGAGCTGTTTTTT
NA TRBJ1-2 TRBV4-2 NA 18 CASSQDGNREGDHYGYTF TGTGCCAGCAGCCAAGATGGGAACAGGGAGGGGGATCACTATGGCTACACCTTC
TRBD1 TRBJ2-7 TRBV29-1 once 13 CSIWTGLSYEQYF TGCAGCATCTGGACAGGCCTCTCCTACGAGCAGTACTTC
TRBD2 TRBJ2-3 TRBV6-5 NA 16 CASSYEKRGVTDTQYF TGTGCCAGCAGTTACGAGAAGCGGGGGGTCACAGATACGCAGTATTTT
TRBD1 TRBJ2-3 TRBV2 NA 15 CASSGGTGRTDTQYF TGTGCCAGCAGTGGGGGGACAGGGAGGACAGATACGCAGTATTTT
NA TRBJ1-1 TRBV2 NA 13 CASTGWEVGEAFF TGTGCCAGCACGGGATGGGAAGTAGGTGAAGCTTTCTTT
TRBD2 TRBJ2-7 TRBV30 NA 14 CAWGRLAGWNEQYF TGTGCCTGGGGGAGGCTAGCGGGATGGAACGAGCAGTACTTC
TRBD2 TRBJ2-7 TRBV6-1 NA 15 CASRGLAGVRVEQYF TGTGCCAGCAGGGGACTAGCGGGAGTCCGGGTCGAGCAGTACTTC
TRBD1 TRBJ2-1 TRBV5-4 NA 18 CASSSRQGARSSYNEQFF TGTGCCAGCAGCTCGCGACAGGGGGCAAGGAGCTCCTACAATGAGCAGTTCTTC
TRBD2 TRBJ2-1 TRBV6-5 NA 15 CASSPVGGRDNEQFF TGTGCCAGCAGCCCCGTGGGCGGGAGAGACAATGAGCAGTTCTTC